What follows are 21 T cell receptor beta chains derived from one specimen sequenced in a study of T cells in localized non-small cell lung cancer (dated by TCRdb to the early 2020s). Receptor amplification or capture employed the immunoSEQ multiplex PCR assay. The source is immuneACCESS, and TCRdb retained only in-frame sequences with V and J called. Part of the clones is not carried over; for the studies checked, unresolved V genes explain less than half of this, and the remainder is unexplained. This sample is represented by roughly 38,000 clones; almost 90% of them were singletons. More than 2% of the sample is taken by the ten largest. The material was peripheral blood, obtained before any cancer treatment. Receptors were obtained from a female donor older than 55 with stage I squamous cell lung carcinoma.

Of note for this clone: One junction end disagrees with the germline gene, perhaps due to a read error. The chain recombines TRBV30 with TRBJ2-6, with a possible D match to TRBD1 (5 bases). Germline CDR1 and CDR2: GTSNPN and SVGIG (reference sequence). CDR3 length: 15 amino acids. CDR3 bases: TGTGCCTCGAGTCAGGGTTTCACTGGGGCCAACGTCCTGACTTTC. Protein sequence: CASSQGFTGANVLTF.

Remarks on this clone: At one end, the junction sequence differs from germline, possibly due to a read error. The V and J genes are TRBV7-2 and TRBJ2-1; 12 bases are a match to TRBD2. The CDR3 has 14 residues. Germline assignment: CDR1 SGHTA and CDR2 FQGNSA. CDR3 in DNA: TGTGCCAGCAGCCTAGCGGGAGGGTACAATGAGCAGTTCTTC. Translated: CASSLAGGYNEQFF.

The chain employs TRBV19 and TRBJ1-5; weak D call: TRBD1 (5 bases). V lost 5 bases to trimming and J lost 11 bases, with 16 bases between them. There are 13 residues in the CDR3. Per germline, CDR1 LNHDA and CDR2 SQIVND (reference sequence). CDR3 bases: TGTGCCAGTAGTCTCGGGACTCAGGCAGCCCAGCATTTT. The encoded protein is CASSLGTQAAQHF.

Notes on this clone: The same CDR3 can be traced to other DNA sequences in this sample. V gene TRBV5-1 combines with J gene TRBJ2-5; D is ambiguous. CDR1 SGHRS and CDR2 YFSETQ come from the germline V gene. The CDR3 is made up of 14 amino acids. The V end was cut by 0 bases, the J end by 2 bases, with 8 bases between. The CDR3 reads CASSLGLYQETQYF. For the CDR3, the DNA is TGCGCCAGCAGCTTGGGCCTGTATCAAGAGACCCAGTACTTC.

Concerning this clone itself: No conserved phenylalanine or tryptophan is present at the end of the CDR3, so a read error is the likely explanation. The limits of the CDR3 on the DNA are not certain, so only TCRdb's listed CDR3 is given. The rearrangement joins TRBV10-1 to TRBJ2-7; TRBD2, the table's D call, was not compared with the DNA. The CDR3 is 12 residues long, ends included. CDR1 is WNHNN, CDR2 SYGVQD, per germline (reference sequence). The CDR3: CASRYSEVGRPL.

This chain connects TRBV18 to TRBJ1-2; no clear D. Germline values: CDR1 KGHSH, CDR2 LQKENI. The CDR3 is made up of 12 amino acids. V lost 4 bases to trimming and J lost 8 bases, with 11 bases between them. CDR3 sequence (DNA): TGTGCCAGCTCACAACCGGGAGGAGGCTACACCTTC. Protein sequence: CASSQPGGGYTF.

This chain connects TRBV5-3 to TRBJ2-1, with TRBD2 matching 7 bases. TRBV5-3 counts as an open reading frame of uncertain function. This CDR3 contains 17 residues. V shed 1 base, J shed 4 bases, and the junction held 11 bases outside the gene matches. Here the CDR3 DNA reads TGTGCCAGAAGCTTGAGATCGCCCTACGGGAGGTACAATGAGCAGTTCTTC. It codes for CARSLRSPYGRYNEQFF.

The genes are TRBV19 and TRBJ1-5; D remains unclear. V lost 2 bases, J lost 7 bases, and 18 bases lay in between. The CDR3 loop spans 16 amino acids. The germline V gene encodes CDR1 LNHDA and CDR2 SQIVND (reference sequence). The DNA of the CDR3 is TGTGCCAGTAGTATACAGGTCGGCGTACGGGAGCAGCCCCAGCATTTT. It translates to CASSIQVGVREQPQHF.

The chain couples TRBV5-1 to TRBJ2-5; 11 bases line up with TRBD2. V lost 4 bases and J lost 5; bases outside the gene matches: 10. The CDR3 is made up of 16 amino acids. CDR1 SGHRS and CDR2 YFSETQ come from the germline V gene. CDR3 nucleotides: TGCGCCAGCAGCCCTATAGCGGGAGGGCCGGCGGAGACCCAGTACTTC. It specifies CASSPIAGGPAETQYF.

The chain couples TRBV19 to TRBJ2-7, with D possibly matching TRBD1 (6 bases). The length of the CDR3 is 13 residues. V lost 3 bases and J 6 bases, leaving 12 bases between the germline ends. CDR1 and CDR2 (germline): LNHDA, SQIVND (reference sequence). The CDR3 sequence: CASSIQQGGEQYF. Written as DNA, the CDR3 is TGTGCCAGTAGTATCCAACAGGGCGGCGAGCAGTACTTC.

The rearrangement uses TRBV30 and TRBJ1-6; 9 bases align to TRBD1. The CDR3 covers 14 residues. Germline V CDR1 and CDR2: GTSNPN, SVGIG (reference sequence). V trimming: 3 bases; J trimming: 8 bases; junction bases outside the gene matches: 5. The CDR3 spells CAWSRDRVDSPLHF. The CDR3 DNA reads TGTGCCTGGAGCCGGGACAGGGTGGATTCACCCCTCCACTTT.

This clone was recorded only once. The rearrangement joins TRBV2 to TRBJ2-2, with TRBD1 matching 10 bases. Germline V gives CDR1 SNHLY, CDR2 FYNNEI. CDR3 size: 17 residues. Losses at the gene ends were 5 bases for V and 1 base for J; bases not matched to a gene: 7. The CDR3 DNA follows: TGTGCCAGCAGTCCGGGACAGGGGTTGGGGAACACCGGGGAGCTGTTTTTT. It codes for CASSPGQGLGNTGELFF. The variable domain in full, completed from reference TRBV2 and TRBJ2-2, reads EPEVTQTPSHQVTQMGQEVILRCVPISNHLYFYWYRQILGQKVEFLVSFYNNEISEKSEIFDDQFSVERPDGSNFTLKIRSTKLEDSAMYFCASSPGQGLGNTGELFFGEGSRLTVL.

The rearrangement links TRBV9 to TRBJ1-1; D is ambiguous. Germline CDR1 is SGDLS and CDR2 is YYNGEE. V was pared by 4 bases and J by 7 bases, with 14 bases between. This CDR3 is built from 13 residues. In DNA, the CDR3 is TGTGCCAGCAGCCCGAGGGATCAAAGTGAAGCTTTCTTT. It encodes CASSPRDQSEAFF.

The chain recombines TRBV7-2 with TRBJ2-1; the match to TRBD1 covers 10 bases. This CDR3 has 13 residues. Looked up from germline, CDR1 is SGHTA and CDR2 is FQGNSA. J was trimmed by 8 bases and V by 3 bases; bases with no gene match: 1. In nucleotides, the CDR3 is TGTGCCAGCAGCTTCGGGACAGGGGATGAGCAGTTCTTC. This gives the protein CASSFGTGDEQFF.

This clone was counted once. Here the CDR3 DNA reads TGTGCCAGCAGCTTAATGTACGGTGTCCAAGAGACCCAGTACTTC. Protein product: CASSLMYGVQETQYF. The V call is TRBV7-2, the J call TRBJ2-5; D remains unclear. The CDR3 spans 15 residues. V gave up 2 bases and J gave up 1 base, with 11 bases separating them. Germline loops: CDR1 SGHTA, CDR2 FQGNSA.

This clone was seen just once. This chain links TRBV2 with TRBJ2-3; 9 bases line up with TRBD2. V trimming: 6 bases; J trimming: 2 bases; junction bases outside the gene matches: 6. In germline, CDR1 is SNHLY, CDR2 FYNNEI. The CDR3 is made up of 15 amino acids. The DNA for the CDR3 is TGTGCCAGCAGCAACTTAGCGGGAGACACAGATACGCAGTATTTT. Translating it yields CASSNLAGDTDTQYF.

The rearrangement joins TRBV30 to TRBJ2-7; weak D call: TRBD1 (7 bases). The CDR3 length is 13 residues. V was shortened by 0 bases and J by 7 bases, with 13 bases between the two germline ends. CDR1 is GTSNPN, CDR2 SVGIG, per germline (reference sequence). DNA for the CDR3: TGTGCCTGGAGTGTAAAGGGGGCGGGGGAGCAGTACTTC. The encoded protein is CAWSVKGAGEQYF.

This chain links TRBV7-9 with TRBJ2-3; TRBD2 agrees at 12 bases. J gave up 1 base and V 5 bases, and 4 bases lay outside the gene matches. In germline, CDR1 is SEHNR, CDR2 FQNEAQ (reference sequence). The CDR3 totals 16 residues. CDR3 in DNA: TGTGCCAGCAGCGTATGGACTAGCGGGGGCACAGATACGCAGTATTTT. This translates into CASSVWTSGGTDTQYF.

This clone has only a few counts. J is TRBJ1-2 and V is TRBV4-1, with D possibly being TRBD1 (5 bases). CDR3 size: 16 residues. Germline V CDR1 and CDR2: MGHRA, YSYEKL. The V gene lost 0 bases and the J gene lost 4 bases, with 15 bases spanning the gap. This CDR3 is CASSQDWGAGSYGYTF. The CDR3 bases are TGCGCCAGCAGCCAAGATTGGGGCGCAGGGAGCTATGGCTACACCTTC.

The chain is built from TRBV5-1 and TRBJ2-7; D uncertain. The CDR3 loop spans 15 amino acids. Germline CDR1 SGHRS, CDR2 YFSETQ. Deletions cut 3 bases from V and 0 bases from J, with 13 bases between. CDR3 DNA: TGCGCCAGCAGCTCCGCTGACGGGTACTCCTACGAGCAGTACTTC. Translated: CASSSADGYSYEQYF.

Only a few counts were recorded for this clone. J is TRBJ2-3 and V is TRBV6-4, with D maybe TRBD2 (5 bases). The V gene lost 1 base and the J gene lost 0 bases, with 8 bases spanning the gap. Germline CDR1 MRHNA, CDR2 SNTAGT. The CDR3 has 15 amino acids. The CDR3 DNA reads TGTGCCAGCAGTGACTACGCGGGTAGCACAGATACGCAGTATTTT. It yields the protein CASSDYAGSTDTQYF.